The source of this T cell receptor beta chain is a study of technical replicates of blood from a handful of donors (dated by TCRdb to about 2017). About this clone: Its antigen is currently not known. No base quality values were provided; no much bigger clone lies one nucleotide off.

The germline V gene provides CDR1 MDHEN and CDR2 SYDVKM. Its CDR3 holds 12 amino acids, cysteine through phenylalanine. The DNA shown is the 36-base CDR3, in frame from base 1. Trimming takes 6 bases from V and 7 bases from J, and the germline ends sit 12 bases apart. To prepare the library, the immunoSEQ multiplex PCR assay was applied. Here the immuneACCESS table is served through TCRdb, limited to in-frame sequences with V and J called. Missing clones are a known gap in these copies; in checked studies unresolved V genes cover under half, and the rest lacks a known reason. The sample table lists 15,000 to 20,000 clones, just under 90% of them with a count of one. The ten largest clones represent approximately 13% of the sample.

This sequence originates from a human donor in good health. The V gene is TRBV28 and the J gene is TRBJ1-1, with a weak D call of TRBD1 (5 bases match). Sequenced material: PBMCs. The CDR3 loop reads CASSLAGYEAFF. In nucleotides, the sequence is TGTGCCAGCAGCCTGGCAGGGTATGAAGCTTTCTTT. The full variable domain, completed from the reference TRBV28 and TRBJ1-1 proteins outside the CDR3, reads DVKVTQSSRYLVKRTGEKVFLECVQDMDHENMFWYRQDPGLGLRLIYFSYDVKMKEKGDIPEGYSVSREKKERFSLILESASTNQTSMYLCASSLAGYEAFFGQGTRLTVV.